This TCR beta chain was obtained from a study of HIV-infected patients and healthy controls. TCRdb fed the 5' RACE reads into MiXCR, producing one record per CDR3 protein. The sample contains 15,000 to 20,000 distinct CDR3 sequences, about 17% of which appear only once. This CDR3 region has 13 residues. The junction had 3 bases not matched to a gene; V was cut back by 8 bases and J by 0 bases. The germline CDR1 and CDR2 sequences are MGHRA and YSYEKL. This clonotype came up many times. This receptor was taken from a human donor in good health. The J gene is TRBJ1-1, the V gene TRBV4-1, with 7 nucleotides matching TRBD1. Sequencing input: CD8+ T cells from blood. CDR3 amino acids: CASQQGLNTEAFF. The CDR3 coding sequence is TGCGCCAGCCAACAGGGGCTGAACACTGAAGCTTTCTTT.